This TCR beta chain originates from a study of regulatory T cells in long-lasting Graves disease. Time point denoted: newly diagnosed GD, antithyroid drugs for less than 3 months. Construction of the TCR library relied on RNA isolated from PBMCs. Many counts were recorded for this clonotype. The CDR3 runs 16 residues. Deletions cut 4 bases from V and 3 bases from J, with 20 bases between. Germline V gene sequence: CDR1 SGHDT, CDR2 YYEEEE. Libraries of TCR beta came from iRepertoire HTBI primers plus Arm-PCR of CDR3 regions. TCRdb processed the multiplex PCR reads anew with MiXCR; each CDR3 protein has one entry. The data contain about 220,000 distinct CDR3 sequences, around 20% of them singletons. The same data also went into a second study, on T cells in Graves' hyperthyroidism and ophthalmopathy.

The chain uses TRBV5-6 and TRBJ2-7, with D perhaps assigned TRBD1 or TRBD2 (6 bases each). Sequences were derived from peripheral blood mononuclear cells (PBMCs), sampled at new diagnosis, from a patient treated with antithyroid drugs. The sequence was collected from a woman aged 25-40 years with Graves disease. DNA of the CDR3: TGTGCCAGCAGCAAGCGTAGGGGGACTGTCTTCTACGAGCAGTACTTC. Translation: CASSKRRGTVFYEQYF. Variable domain in full (rest from reference TRBV5-6 and TRBJ2-7): DAGVTQSPTHLIKTRGQQVTLRCSPKSGHDTVSWYQQALGQGPQFIFQYYEEEERQRGNFPDRFSGHQFPNYSSELNVNALLLGDSALYLCASSKRRGTVFYEQYFGPGTRLTVT.